The sample holds many counts of the clone carrying this T cell receptor beta chain. Using RNA transcripts as the source, TCR beta CDR3 regions were amplified. Using the HTBI primer set, a first-round RT-PCR was run on the TCR CDR3. TCRdb redid the calling of the multiplex PCR reads with MiXCR, one entry per CDR3 protein. The table has under 300,000 distinct CDR3 sequences, 15% seen once. This record belongs to a study of T cells in Graves' hyperthyroidism and ophthalmopathy. The CDR3 contains 17 residues. V was clipped by 3 bases and J by 2 bases, with 17 bases between them. CDR1 and CDR2 (germline): MDHEN, SYDVKM.

Sequenced: blood. The sequence derives from a woman aged 45-65 years with Graves' hyperthyroidism that later progressed to Graves' ophthalmopathy. The chain joins TRBV28 to TRBJ2-1; D uncertain. The chain's CDR3 is CASSFMSGVGTYNEQFF. The CDR3 bases are TGTGCCAGCAGTTTTATGAGTGGAGTAGGGACCTACAATGAGCAGTTCTTC.